This T cell receptor beta chain stems from a study of Ad26.COV2.S vaccination and SARS-CoV-2 variants. Study background: Intramuscular Ad26.COV2.S at 5x10^10 or 1x10^11 viral particles. Findings and caveats of the study: Placebo recipients trailed vaccine recipients in spike-specific TCR breadth.

About this clone: The antigen is undetermined.

Here immunoSEQ multiplex PCR was the method, and the copy in TCRdb shows in-frame clones only, minus some. Here the sample spans around 400,000 clones, about 91% being singletons. Treatment indicated: 15 to 20 received Ad26.COV2.S at low or high dose, single or two shots; roughly five received placebo; per-sample allocation not given. On day 63 after the first injection, vaccine and placebo recipients gave samples. Wuhan-strain SARS-CoV-2 spike was expressed by the Ad26 vector that made up the vaccine. CDR1 is MGHRA, CDR2 YSYEKL, per germline. The V gene lost 4 bases and the J gene lost 5 bases, with 18 bases spanning the gap. This CDR3 spans 16 amino acids.

This chain uses TRBV4-1 with TRBJ2-1; D is tentatively TRBD1 or TRBD2 (5 bases each). Sequenced here: peripheral blood, sampled in a trial of Ad26.COV2.S vaccine versus placebo. This clonotype was obtained from a person between 18 and 65 years old who received the Ad26.COV2.S COVID-19 vaccine or a placebo. The CDR3 nucleotides are TGCGCCAGCAGCCTTAAGGCCGGGGACGCCGACAATGAGCAGTTCTTC. Translation gives CASSLKAGDADNEQFF.